A single sample is the source of the 13 T cell receptor beta chains below, sequenced in a study of regulatory T cells in long-lasting Graves disease. The time point here: persistent/refractory GD, antithyroid drugs over 5 years with positive TRAb. Isolated PBMC RNA provided the starting material for the TCR library. HTBI primers from iRepertoire and Arm-PCR of CDR3 regions yielded the TCR beta libraries. TCRdb re-called the multiplex PCR reads with MiXCR, one entry per CDR3 protein. Here the sample spans 400,000 or so distinct CDR3 sequences, around 24% being singletons. Sample: peripheral blood mononuclear cells (PBMCs), taken when the disease was refractory, from a patient treated with antithyroid drugs. The receptors come from a female donor with Graves disease.

This clonotype has ten or more counts. The chain has TRBV28 and TRBJ2-2, with D perhaps TRBD1 (5 bases). Per germline, CDR1 MDHEN and CDR2 SYDVKM. V was trimmed by 3 bases and J by 5 bases, leaving 10 bases between them. This CDR3 region has 14 residues. CDR3 in amino acids: CASSFRVWTGELFF. The CDR3 nucleotides are TGTGCCAGCAGTTTCAGGGTATGGACCGGGGAGCTGTTTTTT.

The chain employs TRBV20-1 and TRBJ2-1, with a tentative D call TRBD1 (6 bases). This CDR3 is built from 15 residues. Germline-derived CDR1 and CDR2 are DFQATT and SNEGSKA (reference sequence). V was clipped by 2 bases and J by 7 bases, with 18 bases between them. CDR3 residues: CSARSGASSGNEQFF. CDR3 sequence (DNA): TGCAGTGCTAGATCAGGGGCTAGTTCTGGGAATGAGCAGTTCTTC.

The chain uses TRBV7-3 and TRBJ2-1, with TRBD1 matching over 7 bases. The CDR3 covers 15 residues. V was clipped by 0 bases and J by 7 bases; unmatched bases: 6. Germline CDR1 reads SGHTA; CDR2 reads FQGTGA. CDR3 DNA sequence: TGTGCCAGCAGCTTAACCGTAGCCAGGGGGAATGAGCAGTTCTTC. Translated: CASSLTVARGNEQFF.

This clonotype was recorded at least ten times. The chain links TRBV20-1 to TRBJ2-7; a possible D gene is TRBD1 (6 bases). The V end lost 4 bases, the J end lost 2 bases, and 12 bases lay between the germline ends. The CDR3 sequence is 13 residues long. The germline gives CDR1 DFQATT, CDR2 SNEGSKA (reference sequence). In nucleotides, the CDR3 is TGCAGTGCTACCTCCGAGGGGGCCTACGAGCAGTACTTC. It specifies CSATSEGAYEQYF.

The chain carries TRBV12-3 or TRBV12-4 and TRBJ2-3, with 10 bases identical to TRBD1. The length of the CDR3 is 15 residues. V lost 5 bases to trimming and J lost 5 bases; unmatched junction nucleotides: 7. CDR3 sequence reads: CASSDRDRGGDTQYF. The DNA for the CDR3 is TGTGCCAGCAGTGACCGGGACAGGGGTGGAGATACGCAGTATTTT.

There are a few counts of this clonotype. V gene TRBV28 combines with J gene TRBJ1-1; a weak D match, TRBD1 (5 bases). CDR3 length: 15 residues. Germline V lookup: CDR1 MDHEN, CDR2 SYDVKM. The V end lost 6 bases, the J end lost 1 base, and 15 bases lay between the germline ends. The CDR3 region is CASRERGVKNTEAFF. The CDR3 DNA reads TGTGCCAGCAGGGAAAGGGGAGTAAAGAACACTGAAGCTTTCTTT.

The V gene is TRBV3-1, the J gene TRBJ2-2; 7 positions match TRBD1. This CDR3 is 14 amino acids long. The germline CDR1 and CDR2 sequences are LGHDT and YNNKEL (reference sequence). Trimming took 3 bases from V and 7 from J; bases not matched to a gene: 5. CDR3 in amino acids: CASSQEQGVGELFF. The CDR3 DNA follows: TGTGCCAGCAGCCAGGAGCAGGGGGTCGGGGAGCTGTTTTTT.

The genes are TRBV27 and TRBJ1-1, with D possibly matching TRBD1 (6 bases). The V end lost 4 bases, the J end lost 4 bases, and 16 bases lay between the germline ends. Per germline, CDR1 MNHEY and CDR2 SMNVEV (reference sequence). The CDR3 spans 15 residues. Here the CDR3 reads CASSSQGLWGTEAFF. CDR3 in DNA: TGTGCCAGCAGTTCCCAGGGGTTGTGGGGCACTGAAGCTTTCTTT.

The chain carries TRBV3-1 and TRBJ2-7, with D perhaps TRBD2 (5 bases). CDR1 and CDR2 (germline): LGHDT, YNNKEL (reference sequence). Trimming cost V 1 base and J 6 bases, with 16 bases left between them. There are 15 residues in the CDR3. The CDR3 DNA is TGTGCCAGCAGCCAAGCCGAGGGCTCTACGTTCGAGCAGTACTTC. It specifies CASSQAEGSTFEQYF.

Comments on this clonotype: The junction departs from the called germline gene at one end, perhaps through a read error. This rearrangement joins TRBV19 to TRBJ2-1, with D maybe TRBD2 (6 bases). Per the germline V gene, CDR1 is LNHDA and CDR2 is SQIVND (reference sequence). This CDR3 spans 14 amino acids. The CDR3 nucleotides read TGTGCCAGTAGTAGAAATGGGGGGAATAATGGGCAGTTCTTC. It is translated as CASSRNGGNNGQFF.

On this clonotype itself: One end of the junction is discordant with germline, which a read error may explain. This chain joins TRBV5-1 and TRBJ2-2; TRBD1 agrees at 12 bases. Germline V lookup: CDR1 SGHRS, CDR2 YFSETQ. The CDR3 totals 15 residues. The CDR3 sequence is CANSPGQGATGELFF. The CDR3, as DNA: TGCGCCAACAGCCCGGGACAGGGGGCCACCGGGGAGCTGTTTTTT.

The chain joins TRBV19 to TRBJ1-5; 7 bases map to TRBD1. The CDR3 contains 14 residues. The V gene's germline CDR1 is LNHDA and CDR2 SQIVND (reference sequence). The J segment lost 7 bases and the V segment lost 5 bases, leaving 8 bases of the junction unmatched. In DNA form, the CDR3 reads TGTGCCAGTAGTCGGAGACAGGGCGGGCAGCCCCAGCATTTT. It encodes CASSRRQGGQPQHF.

The chain combines TRBV19 with TRBJ1-5, with 8 bases aligning to TRBD1. The CDR3 consists of 15 residues. Germline V gives CDR1 LNHDA, CDR2 SQIVND (reference sequence). V lost 8 bases to trimming and J lost 1 base; unmatched junction nucleotides: 7. The CDR3 coding sequence is TGTGCCAGTCGACAGGGGTGGGAAAGCAATCAGCCCCAGCATTTT. It is translated as CASRQGWESNQPQHF.